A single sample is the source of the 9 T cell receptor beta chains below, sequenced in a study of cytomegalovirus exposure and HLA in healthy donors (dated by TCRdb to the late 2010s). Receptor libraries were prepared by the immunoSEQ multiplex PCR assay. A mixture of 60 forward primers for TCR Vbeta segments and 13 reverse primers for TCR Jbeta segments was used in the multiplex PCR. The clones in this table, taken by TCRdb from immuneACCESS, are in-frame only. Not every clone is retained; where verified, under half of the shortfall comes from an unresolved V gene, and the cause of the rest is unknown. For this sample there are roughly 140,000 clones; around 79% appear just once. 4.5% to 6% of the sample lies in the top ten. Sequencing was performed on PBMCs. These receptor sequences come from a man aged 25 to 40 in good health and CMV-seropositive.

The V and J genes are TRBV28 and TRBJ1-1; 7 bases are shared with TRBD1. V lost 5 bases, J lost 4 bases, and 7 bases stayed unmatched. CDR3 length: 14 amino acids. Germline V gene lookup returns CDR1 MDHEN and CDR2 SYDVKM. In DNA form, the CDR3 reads TGTGCCAGCAGTCACAGGGGAGGCGGCACTGAAGCTTTCTTT. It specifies CASSHRGGGTEAFF.

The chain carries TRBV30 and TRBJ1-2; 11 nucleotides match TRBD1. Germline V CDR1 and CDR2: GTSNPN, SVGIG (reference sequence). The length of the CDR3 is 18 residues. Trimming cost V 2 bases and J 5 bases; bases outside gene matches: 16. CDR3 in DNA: TGTGCCTGGAGTATACGTCGGACAGGGGGCTCGGGGTCTTATGGCTACACCTTC. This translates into CAWSIRRTGGSGSYGYTF.

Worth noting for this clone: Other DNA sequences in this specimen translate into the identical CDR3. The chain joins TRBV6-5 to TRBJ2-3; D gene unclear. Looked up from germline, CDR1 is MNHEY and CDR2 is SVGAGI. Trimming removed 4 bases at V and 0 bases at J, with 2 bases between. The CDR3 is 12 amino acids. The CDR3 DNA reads TGTGCCAGCAGTTCTAGCACAGATACGCAGTATTTT. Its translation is CASSSSTDTQYF.

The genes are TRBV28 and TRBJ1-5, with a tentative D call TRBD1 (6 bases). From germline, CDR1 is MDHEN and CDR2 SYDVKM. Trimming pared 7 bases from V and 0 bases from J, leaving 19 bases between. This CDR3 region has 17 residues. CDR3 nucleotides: TGTGCCAGCATAAACTACGGGGGGGCTAATAGCAATCAGCCCCAGCATTTT. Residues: CASINYGGANSNQPQHF.

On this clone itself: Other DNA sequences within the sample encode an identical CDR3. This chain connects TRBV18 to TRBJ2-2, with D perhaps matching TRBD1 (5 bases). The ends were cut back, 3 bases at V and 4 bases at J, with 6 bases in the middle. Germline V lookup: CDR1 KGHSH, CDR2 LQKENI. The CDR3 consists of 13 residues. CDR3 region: CASSPQGTGELFF. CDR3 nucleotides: TGTGCCAGCTCACCCCAGGGCACCGGGGAGCTGTTTTTT.

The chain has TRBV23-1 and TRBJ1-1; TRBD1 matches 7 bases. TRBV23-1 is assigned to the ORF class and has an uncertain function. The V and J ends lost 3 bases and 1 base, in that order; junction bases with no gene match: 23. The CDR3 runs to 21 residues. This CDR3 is CASSHSAGIRGTAYSNTEAFF. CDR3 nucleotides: TGCGCCAGCAGTCATTCGGCCGGAATAAGAGGGACAGCATATTCGAACACTGAAGCTTTCTTT.

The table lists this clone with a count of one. CDR3 coding DNA: TGTGCCAGCAGTTTGCAACAGGGGGCTGGAGAGACCCAGTACTTC. Amino acids: CASSLQQGAGETQYF. The chain couples TRBV6-5 to TRBJ2-5, with 9 bases matching TRBD1. V shed 4 bases and J 4 bases; nucleotides not matched to a gene: 7. This CDR3 is 15 amino acids long. The germline CDR1 and CDR2 sequences are MNHEY and SVGAGI.

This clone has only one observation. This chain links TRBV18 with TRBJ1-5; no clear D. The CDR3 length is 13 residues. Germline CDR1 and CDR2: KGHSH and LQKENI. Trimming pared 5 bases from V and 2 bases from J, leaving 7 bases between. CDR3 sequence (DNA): TGTGCCAGCTCATACATTGGCAATCAGCCCCAGCATTTT. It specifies CASSYIGNQPQHF.

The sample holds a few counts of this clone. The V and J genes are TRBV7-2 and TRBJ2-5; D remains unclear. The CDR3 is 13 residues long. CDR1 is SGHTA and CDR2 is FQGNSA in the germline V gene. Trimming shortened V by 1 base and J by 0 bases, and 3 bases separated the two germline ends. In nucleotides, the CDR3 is TGTGCCAGCAGCTTAGACTACCAAGAGACCCAGTACTTC. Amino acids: CASSLDYQETQYF.